Below, one T cell receptor beta chain is given with its context. These data originate in a study of PD-L1 blockade in urothelial cancer. About the research overall: Previous chemotherapy exposure amounted to 0 to 3 regimens for patients.

Specified time point: peripheral blood 6 weeks after treatment start. Assay: immunoSEQ multiplex PCR; the TCRdb copy retains only in-frame clones and omits some. The sample has roughly 100,000 clones, approximately 87% seen once. The source was PBMCs, collected around atezolizumab (anti-PD-L1) treatment. The TCR was taken from a man in his 70s with urothelial cancer.

CDR3: CASRGQSQETQYF. The CDR3, as DNA: TGTGCCAGCAGGGGACAGTCGCAAGAGACCCAGTACTTC. This chain connects TRBV25-1 to TRBJ2-5; TRBD1 matches at 7 bases. CDR1 is MGHDK and CDR2 is SYGVNS in the germline V gene. The ends lost 6 bases at V and 2 bases at J; junction bases unmatched: 3. The CDR3 covers 13 residues.